The next 23 T cell receptor beta chains were all read from a single sample in a study of neurological immune-mediated disorders. Using its own MiXCR run on the 5' RACE reads, TCRdb lists one record per CDR3 protein. Here the sample spans more than 45,000 distinct CDR3 sequences, 3% to 4% being singletons. Sequenced: PBMCs. The receptors stem from a man aged 35 to 55 with multiple sclerosis.

This clonotype was recorded at least ten times. V and J are TRBV6-5 and TRBJ1-1; 8 bases match TRBD1. Germline V gene lookup returns CDR1 MNHEY and CDR2 SVGAGI. V trimming: 4 bases; J trimming: 2 bases; junction bases outside the gene matches: 6. The CDR3 is 15 residues long. CDR3 nucleotide sequence: TGTGCCAGCAGTTCTGAAGGACAGGGAAACACTGAAGCTTTCTTT. It translates to CASSSEGQGNTEAFF.

This clonotype was seen many times. As DNA, the CDR3 is TGCGCCAGCAGCTTACAGCGGGGGGAATCAGATACGCAGTATTTT. This encodes CASSLQRGESDTQYF. The gene calls are TRBV5-1 and TRBJ2-3; 9 bases line up with TRBD2. This CDR3 is built from 15 residues. Germline assignment: CDR1 SGHRS and CDR2 YFSETQ. V lost 2 bases and J lost 4; bases outside the gene matches: 5.

There are many counts of this clonotype. The V gene is TRBV12-3 or TRBV12-4, the J gene TRBJ2-2, with TRBD1 identical over 8 bases. V dropped 8 bases and J dropped 6; count of bases not matched to a gene: 8. This CDR3 spans 14 amino acids. CDR3 in amino acids: CASGTGDFAGELFF. In nucleotides, the CDR3 is TGTGCCAGCGGGACAGGTGACTTCGCCGGGGAGCTGTTTTTT.

This clonotype was observed at least ten times. The chain uses TRBV20-1 and TRBJ2-5; D is possibly TRBD1 or TRBD2 (5 bases each). The V gene lost 6 bases and the J gene lost 5 bases, with 25 bases spanning the gap. The CDR3 totals 16 residues. Germline V gene sequence: CDR1 DFQATT, CDR2 SNEGSKA (reference sequence). CDR3 region: CSAREGQGPLRETQYF. In nucleotides, the CDR3 is TGCAGTGCCCGCGAGGGGCAGGGCCCCTTGAGGGAGACCCAGTACTTC.

Ten or more counts support this clonotype. This chain uses TRBV28 with TRBJ2-7; perhaps TRBD2 as D (7 bases). V lost 6 bases and J lost 3, with 18 bases in between. Germline CDR1 is MDHEN and CDR2 is SYDVKM. This CDR3 region has 15 residues. The CDR3 nucleotides are TGTGCCAGCAGGATAATGCGGGGGCTGGTCTACGAGCAGTACTTC. Translation: CASRIMRGLVYEQYF.

This clonotype has at least ten counts. The chain has TRBV5-1 and TRBJ2-7; possibly TRBD1 for D (6 bases). Germline lookup yields CDR1 SGHRS and CDR2 YFSETQ. The CDR3 runs 15 residues. The V gene lost 0 bases and the J gene lost 5 bases, with 15 bases spanning the gap. The CDR3 nucleotides are TGCGCCAGCAGCTTGGAAGGGACACCTGGGGACGAGCAGTACTTC. It codes for CASSLEGTPGDEQYF.

Many counts were recorded for this clonotype. The CDR3 coding sequence is TGTGCCAGCAGCCCTCAGGGACAGGGGAATAATTCACCCCTCCACTTT. It yields the protein CASSPQGQGNNSPLHF. The chain recombines TRBV5-4 with TRBJ1-6; 10 bases agree with TRBD1. The CDR3 sequence is 16 residues long. Germline values: CDR1 SGHNT, CDR2 YYREEE (reference sequence). Germline trimming cut 4 bases from V and 5 bases from J; bases unmatched to any gene: 6.

V is TRBV11-2 and J is TRBJ2-7; 11 bases fit TRBD2. This CDR3 has 15 amino acids. The germline V gene encodes CDR1 SGHAT and CDR2 FQNNGV. V shed 4 bases and J 3 bases; nucleotides not matched to a gene: 5. CDR3 residues: CASSSLTSGVYEQYF. The CDR3 DNA reads as TGTGCCAGCAGCTCGCTGACTAGCGGGGTCTACGAGCAGTACTTC.

There are many counts of this clonotype. The chain combines TRBV20-1 with TRBJ1-1, with a tentative D call TRBD1 (5 bases). Germline V gene lookup returns CDR1 DFQATT and CDR2 SNEGSKA (reference sequence). Trimming removed 1 base at V and 0 bases at J, with 9 bases between. The CDR3 totals 14 residues. The CDR3 region is CSARVGTVNTEAFF. The CDR3 coding sequence is TGCAGTGCTAGAGTCGGGACGGTGAACACTGAAGCTTTCTTT.

This clonotype was seen at least ten times. The rearrangement links TRBV20-1 to TRBJ2-2; D is uncertain. CDR1 is DFQATT and CDR2 is SNEGSKA in the germline V gene (reference sequence). The CDR3 spans 14 residues. V was cut by 2 bases and J by 0 bases, with 7 bases left in between. DNA of the CDR3: TGCAGTGCTAGAAGGCAGGCGAACACCGGGGAGCTGTTTTTT. This codes for CSARRQANTGELFF.

This clonotype came up many times. The V and J genes are TRBV5-1 and TRBJ2-3, with TRBD2 matching over 7 bases. J gave up 4 bases and V 7 bases, and 15 bases lay outside the gene matches. Per germline, CDR1 SGHRS and CDR2 YFSETQ. The CDR3 extends over 16 amino acids. CDR3: CASRLLGGSGADTQYF. The DNA of the CDR3 is TGCGCCAGCCGCCTGCTAGGAGGGAGCGGGGCAGATACGCAGTATTTT.

In this sample, this clonotype turned up many times. The chain is built from TRBV3-1 and TRBJ2-3, with D possibly TRBD2 on 5 matching bases. Deletions cut 6 bases from V and 0 bases from J, with 16 bases between. CDR3 size: 16 residues. CDR1 and CDR2 (germline): LGHDT, YNNKEL (reference sequence). CDR3 nucleotide sequence: TGTGCCAGCAGTCTCCTTCGGCGGACTAGCACAGATACGCAGTATTTT. Amino acids: CASSLLRRTSTDTQYF.

This clonotype was recorded at least ten times. This rearrangement joins TRBV20-1 to TRBJ2-7, with 7 nucleotides matching TRBD2. Germline trimming cut 0 bases from V and 4 bases from J; bases unmatched to any gene: 3. Germline CDR1 reads DFQATT; CDR2 reads SNEGSKA (reference sequence). This CDR3 spans 13 amino acids. The CDR3 DNA follows: TGCAGTGCTAGAGACAGCGGGGCATACGAGCAGTACTTC. As protein: CSARDSGAYEQYF.

This clonotype was recorded at least ten times. The chain links TRBV3-1 to TRBJ2-1, with 16 bases aligning to TRBD2. With V trimmed by 4 bases and J by 5 bases, 8 bases remained unmatched. Germline V gene lookup returns CDR1 LGHDT and CDR2 YNNKEL (reference sequence). The CDR3 runs 18 residues. The CDR3 DNA is TGTGCCAGCAGCCTTCGGGGACTAGCGGGGGGGCCGAACAATGAGCAGTTCTTC. Protein: CASSLRGLAGGPNNEQFF.

This clonotype was recorded at least ten times. This chain uses TRBV19 with TRBJ2-3, with 7 positions matching TRBD1. Germline assignment: CDR1 LNHDA and CDR2 SQIVND (reference sequence). The CDR3 length is 15 residues. J lost 1 base, V lost 6 bases, and 7 bases had no gene match. CDR3 amino acids: CASSLQGFRTDTQYF. DNA of the CDR3: TGTGCCAGTAGCCTACAGGGGTTTCGCACAGATACGCAGTATTTT. Drawing the rest from reference TRBV19 and TRBJ2-3, the complete variable domain is DGGITQSPKYLFRKEGQNVTLSCEQNLNHDAMYWYRQDPGQGLRLIYYSQIVNDFQKGDIAEGYSVSREKKESFPLTVTSAQKNPTAFYLCASSLQGFRTDTQYFGPGTRLTVL.

This clonotype was recorded many times. This sequence joins TRBV6-5 and TRBJ2-2, with D uncertain. V lost 7 bases to trimming and J lost 4 bases, with 13 bases between them. The CDR3 consists of 14 residues. Germline V gene data show CDR1 as MNHEY and CDR2 as SVGAGI. As DNA, the CDR3 is TGTGCCAGCACAAGTGGTACCACCACCGGGGAGCTGTTTTTT. This encodes CASTSGTTTGELFF.

The table lists this clonotype with many counts. The CDR3 nucleotides are TGCGCCAGCAGCGAACCCCCCTCTCCGACGACTGAAGCTTTCTTT. It is translated as CASSEPPSPTTEAFF. The chain links TRBV5-1 to TRBJ1-1; no clear D. The CDR3 sequence is 15 residues long. Trimming left V 4 bases short and J 5 bases short, with 18 bases between. CDR1 and CDR2 (germline): SGHRS, YFSETQ.

This clonotype was counted many times. This chain uses TRBV7-8 with TRBJ1-5; 9 nucleotides match TRBD1. The CDR3 has 16 residues. V lost 5 bases and J lost 5; bases outside the gene matches: 10. Germline assignment: CDR1 SGHVS and CDR2 FQNEAQ. Here the CDR3 reads CASSLYRGRKDQPQHF. In DNA, the CDR3 is TGTGCCAGCAGCCTTTACAGGGGGCGGAAGGATCAGCCCCAGCATTTT.

In this sample, this clonotype turned up many times. Written as DNA, the CDR3 is TGCAGCGTTGAAACCGGGGGGGGTGGCAATGAGCAGTTCTTC. Residues: CSVETGGGGNEQFF. The gene calls are TRBV29-1 and TRBJ2-1; 8 bases line up with TRBD2. The CDR3 has 14 amino acids. V trimming: 2 bases; J trimming: 6 bases; junction bases outside the gene matches: 6. Germline CDR1 reads SQVTM; CDR2 reads ANQGSEA.

This clonotype showed up just a few times. It may be a read error: a sequence one base away is much more abundant. J is TRBJ2-1 and V is TRBV9, with D uncertain. This CDR3 has 11 amino acids. Germline lookup yields CDR1 SGDLS and CDR2 YYNGEE. The V end lost 5 bases, the J end lost 10 bases, and 10 bases lay between the germline ends. CDR3 in amino acids: CASRASREQFF. Here the CDR3 DNA reads TGTGCCAGCAGAGCGAGTCGGGAGCAGTTCTTC.

This clonotype was counted ten times or more. The V gene is TRBV10-3, the J gene TRBJ2-1, with 7 bases aligning to TRBD1. J was trimmed by 0 bases and V by 4 bases; bases with no gene match: 3. This CDR3 comprises 15 residues. The germline V gene has CDR1 ENHRY and CDR2 SYGVKD. CDR3 in DNA: TGTGCCATCAGTGGTGGGGACAGCTCCTACAATGAGCAGTTCTTC. Amino acids: CAISGGDSSYNEQFF.

At least ten counts were recorded for this clonotype. The J gene is TRBJ2-7, the V gene TRBV6-5; D perhaps matches TRBD2 (6 bases). V gave up 4 bases and J gave up 5 bases, with 15 bases separating them. CDR1 and CDR2 (germline): MNHEY, SVGAGI. This CDR3 is 14 amino acids long. CDR3 loop: CASSSAGPPDEQYF. In DNA form, the CDR3 reads TGTGCCAGCAGTTCGGCGGGACCCCCGGACGAGCAGTACTTC.

This clonotype was seen repeatedly, ten times or more. V and J are TRBV7-3 and TRBJ2-2, with a weak D call TRBD2 (6 bases). There are 14 residues in the CDR3. V lost 4 bases and J 6 bases, leaving 12 bases between the germline ends. The V gene's germline CDR1 is SGHTA and CDR2 FQGTGA. Written as DNA, the CDR3 is TGTGCCAGCAGCTCGAAGGAGGGACCCGGGGAGCTGTTTTTT. Translation: CASSSKEGPGELFF.